The 18 T cell receptor beta chains reported below all come from one sample, sequenced in a study of T cells in Graves' hyperthyroidism and ophthalmopathy. TCR beta CDR3 regions were amplified from RNA. The HTBI primer set drove a first-round RT-PCR of the TCR CDR3. TCRdb independently ran MiXCR on the multiplex PCR reads; one entry per CDR3 protein. The sample has under 350,000 distinct CDR3 sequences, roughly 20% seen once. Source material: blood. All receptors derive from a woman in her 50s with Graves' hyperthyroidism.

This clonotype was detected a few times. The chain couples TRBV7-9 to TRBJ1-5; no reliable D call. The germline gives CDR1 SEHNR, CDR2 FQNEAQ (reference sequence). CDR3 size: 12 residues. V was trimmed by 4 bases and J by 9 bases, leaving 10 bases between them. CDR3 sequence (DNA): TGTGCCAGCAGCTCAGATCCAGGGCCCCAGCATTTT. This sequence encodes CASSSDPGPQHF.

The genes are TRBV20-1 and TRBJ1-2; 9 positions agree with TRBD1. The CDR3 consists of 13 residues. V shed 0 bases, J shed 14 bases, and the junction held 10 bases outside the gene matches. Germline values: CDR1 DFQATT, CDR2 SNEGSKA (reference sequence). This CDR3 is CSARDHGTGTITF. CDR3 bases: TGCAGTGCTAGAGATCACGGGACAGGGACAATAACCTTC.

This clonotype appeared many times. The V and J genes are TRBV6-1 and TRBJ2-1; a possible D gene is TRBD2 (6 bases). The V gene lost 6 bases and the J gene lost 8 bases, with 14 bases spanning the gap. CDR3 length: 13 amino acids. Germline CDR1 is MNHNS and CDR2 is SASEGT. DNA for the CDR3: TGTGCCAGCAGCCCGGCCGGGGGAGATGAGCAGTTCTTC. Translation gives CASSPAGGDEQFF.

This clonotype was observed many times. CDR3 DNA sequence: TGTGCCAGCTCACACGACCGGAACACTGAAGCTTTCTTT. It specifies CASSHDRNTEAFF. The chain is built from TRBV18 and TRBJ1-1; D is uncertain. The ends were cut back, 4 bases at V and 1 base at J, with 7 bases in the middle. The CDR3 runs to 13 residues. Germline V gives CDR1 KGHSH, CDR2 LQKENI.

The table lists this clonotype with many counts. V gene TRBV3-1 combines with J gene TRBJ1-5; D remains ambiguous. This CDR3 has 12 amino acids. Deletions cut 1 base from V and 7 bases from J, with 5 bases between. Germline loops: CDR1 LGHDT, CDR2 YNNKEL (reference sequence). CDR3: CASSQVGQPQHF. CDR3 DNA sequence: TGTGCCAGCAGCCAAGTTGGCCAGCCCCAGCATTTT.

There are many counts of this clonotype. The rearrangement uses TRBV7-2 and TRBJ2-3; the D is unclear. Trimming pared 3 bases from V and 0 bases from J, leaving 7 bases between. This CDR3 has 14 residues. CDR1 is SGHTA, CDR2 FQGNSA, per germline. The CDR3 loop reads CASSFRLSTDTQYF. The CDR3 DNA is TGTGCCAGCAGCTTTAGGCTGAGCACAGATACGCAGTATTTT. The entire variable domain, with the rest obtained from reference TRBV7-2 and TRBJ2-3, is as follows: GAGVSQSPSNKVTEKGKDVELRCDPISGHTALYWYRQSLGQGLEFLIYFQGNSAPDKSGLPSDRFSAERTGGSVSTLTIQRTQQEDSAVYLCASSFRLSTDTQYFGPGTRLTVL.

This clonotype was seen many times. The rearrangement uses TRBV20-1 and TRBJ2-3; D perhaps matches TRBD1 (5 bases). Germline V gene sequence: CDR1 DFQATT, CDR2 SNEGSKA (reference sequence). Trimming left V 3 bases short and J 5 bases short, with 12 bases between. The CDR3 length is 13 residues. As DNA, the CDR3 is TGCAGTGCTAGTCAGGGTAGTATAGATACGCAGTATTTT. Protein: CSASQGSIDTQYF.

The chain uses TRBV5-5 and TRBJ1-5; 9 positions match TRBD1. There are 15 residues in the CDR3. Per the germline V gene, CDR1 is SGHKS and CDR2 is YYEKEE (reference sequence). V gave up 3 bases and J gave up 6 bases; unmatched junction bases: 7. For the CDR3, the DNA is TGTGCCAGCAGCTCCGGGACAGGGTCCTTTCAGCCCCAGCATTTT. Residues: CASSSGTGSFQPQHF.

The V call is TRBV20-1, the J call TRBJ1-2; D is possibly TRBD1 (5 bases). V was pared by 3 bases and J by 0 bases, with 8 bases between. The CDR3 sequence is 13 residues long. CDR1 is DFQATT, CDR2 SNEGSKA, per germline (reference sequence). CDR3 bases: TGCAGTGCTAGTCGCAGGGCTAACTATGGCTACACCTTC. Translated, it gives CSASRRANYGYTF.

J is TRBJ2-2 and V is TRBV5-1; 7 nucleotides align to TRBD1. The germline V gene has CDR1 SGHRS and CDR2 YFSETQ. V was pared by 5 bases and J by 2 bases, with 6 bases of the junction left unmatched. The length of the CDR3 is 15 residues. The CDR3 reads CASRRGDSNTGELFF. CDR3 DNA: TGCGCCAGCAGGCGAGGGGACAGCAACACCGGGGAGCTGTTTTTT. Full variable domain (rest looked up from reference TRBV5-1 and TRBJ2-2): KAGVTQTPRYLIKTRGQQVTLSCSPISGHRSVSWYQQTPGQGLQFLFEYFSETQRNKGNFPGRFSGRQFSNSRSEMNVSTLELGDSALYLCASRRGDSNTGELFFGEGSRLTVL.

This chain connects TRBV20-1 to TRBJ1-2; TRBD1 matches at 8 bases. With V trimmed by 0 bases and J by 7 bases, 4 bases remained unmatched. This CDR3 is 13 amino acids long. CDR1 DFQATT and CDR2 SNEGSKA come from the germline V gene (reference sequence). The CDR3 coding sequence is TGCAGTGCTAGAGAGGACAGGGCGGCTGGCTACACCTTC. Translated: CSAREDRAAGYTF.

The gene calls are TRBV7-9 and TRBJ2-5; D is undetermined. V was pared by 5 bases and J by 2 bases, with 18 bases between. Germline CDR1 reads SEHNR; CDR2 reads FQNEAQ (reference sequence). The CDR3 runs to 16 residues. The CDR3 nucleotides are TGTGCCAGCAGCCCCCCATATCCGGGCTATCAAGAGACCCAGTACTTC. Its protein product is CASSPPYPGYQETQYF.

The gene calls are TRBV20-1 and TRBJ2-7; possible D gene TRBD2, 6 bases. Per the germline V gene, CDR1 is DFQATT and CDR2 is SNEGSKA (reference sequence). The CDR3 length is 11 residues. V lost 6 bases and J 3 bases, leaving 9 bases between the germline ends. This chain's CDR3 is CSAEDYYEQYV. The CDR3 DNA reads TGCAGTGCCGAGGACTACTACGAGCAGTACGTC.

This clonotype was recorded many times. The chain combines TRBV2 with TRBJ2-7, with 8 bases lining up with TRBD2. Germline CDR1 is SNHLY and CDR2 is FYNNEI. This CDR3 is built from 13 residues. V lost 6 bases and J lost 4; bases outside the gene matches: 5. CDR3 residues: CASSGRAVYEQYF. CDR3 in DNA: TGTGCCAGCAGCGGGAGGGCCGTGTACGAGCAGTACTTC.

Notes on this clonotype: An end of the junction does not agree with germline; a read error may underlie this. V and J are TRBV5-1 and TRBJ2-5, with D perhaps matching TRBD2 (6 bases). Germline assignment: CDR1 SGHRS and CDR2 YFSETQ. This CDR3 region has 16 residues. The CDR3 DNA is TGCGCCGGCAGCTTGGCGGGGAAGGGGCGCCAAGAGACCCAGTACTTC. The encoded protein is CAGSLAGKGRQETQYF. The entire variable domain, with the rest obtained from reference TRBV5-1 and TRBJ2-5, is as follows: KAGVTQTPRYLIKTRGQQVTLSCSPISGHRSVSWYQQTPGQGLQFLFEYFSETQRNKGNFPGRFSGRQFSNSRSEMNVSTLELGDSALYLCAGSLAGKGRQETQYFGPGTRLLVL.

This clonotype was counted only a few times. The rearrangement joins TRBV7-8 to TRBJ1-4, with D perhaps TRBD1 (5 bases). The CDR3 has 13 amino acids. Trimming took off 5 bases at V and 8 bases at J, with 12 bases between the two ends. The germline gives CDR1 SGHVS, CDR2 FQNEAQ. Here the CDR3 reads CASSPGHEEKLFF. DNA of the CDR3: TGTGCCAGCAGCCCAGGACACGAGGAAAAACTGTTTTTT.

The chain recombines TRBV20-1 with TRBJ1-4; TRBD1 matches 7 bases. J gave up 7 bases and V 6 bases, and 11 bases lay outside the gene matches. The germline gives CDR1 DFQATT, CDR2 SNEGSKA (reference sequence). This CDR3 has 14 residues. The CDR3 reads CSAQTGKLSEKLFF. CDR3 nucleotides: TGCAGTGCGCAGACAGGGAAATTATCTGAAAAACTGTTTTTT.

This clonotype was picked up many times. The chain links TRBV3-1 to TRBJ1-2; D uncertain. CDR3 size: 16 residues. Germline values: CDR1 LGHDT, CDR2 YNNKEL (reference sequence). Trimming removed 0 bases from V and 6 bases from J, with 17 bases in between. The CDR3 DNA is TGTGCCAGCAGCCAAGATTGGTCATCCTTGACCCATGGCTACACCTTC. As protein: CASSQDWSSLTHGYTF.